The 23 T cell receptor beta chains presented below share a single source sample, sequenced in a study of blood T cell repertoires in COVID-19. Assay used: immunoSEQ multiplex PCR; TCRdb lists only in-frame clones, some missing. This sample has over 250,000 clones, with around 90% found just once. Sequencing was performed on PBMCs or T cells enriched from blood (not recorded which). The receptors shown here come from a woman in her sixties or seventies in a cohort exposed to, infected with or recovered from COVID-19 (not recorded which).

This rearrangement joins TRBV24-1 to TRBJ2-1; 7 nucleotides align to TRBD1. Germline CDR1 and CDR2: KGHDR and SFDVKD. The CDR3 contains 13 residues. Trimming at V came to 7 bases and at J to 2 bases, leaving 1 base not matched to a gene. DNA of the CDR3: TGTGCCACCAGGGGACAGACCTACAATGAGCAGTTCTTC. It translates to CATRGQTYNEQFF.

In nucleotides, the CDR3 is TGTGCCAGCAGCTTACGGCTAGGCGGGTCCTACAATGAGCAGTTCTTC. It translates to CASSLRLGGSYNEQFF. The chain couples TRBV7-9 to TRBJ2-1, with a tentative D call TRBD2 (5 bases). Germline V gene data show CDR1 as SEHNR and CDR2 as FQNEAQ (reference sequence). CDR3 length: 16 residues. V lost 2 bases to trimming and J lost 1 base, with 12 bases between them.

This clone came up a few times. This rearrangement joins TRBV19 to TRBJ1-5, with 10 nucleotides matching TRBD1. There are 17 residues in the CDR3. The germline V gene has CDR1 LNHDA and CDR2 SQIVND (reference sequence). V shed 3 bases and J 11 bases; nucleotides not matched to a gene: 16. CDR3 in amino acids: CASSMGQGIPGGGAQHF. The CDR3 region has the DNA TGTGCCAGTAGTATGGGACAGGGGATCCCCGGGGGTGGGGCCCAGCATTTT.

The chain joins TRBV10-3 to TRBJ2-7; tentatively, D is TRBD2 (7 bases). With 11 bases removed from V and 3 bases from J, the gap between germline ends came to 20 bases. Germline-derived CDR1 and CDR2 are ENHRY and SYGVKD. The CDR3 has 14 residues. The CDR3 coding sequence is TGTGCCGTCGGGGGCCGACTAGCAAGCTACGAGCAGTACTTC. Translated, it gives CAVGGRLASYEQYF.

The V call is TRBV3-1 (or the pseudogene TRBV3-2), the J call TRBJ2-1; 10 nucleotides match TRBD2. The V gene end was trimmed by 5 bases and the J gene end by 5 bases; junction bases not matched to a gene: 15. The CDR3 covers 18 residues. Per germline, CDR1 LGHDT and CDR2 YNNKEL (reference sequence). CDR3: CASSAFEREGLLNNEQFF. Written as DNA, the CDR3 is TGTGCCAGCAGCGCCTTTGAGCGGGAGGGCCTCCTTAACAATGAGCAGTTCTTC.

This chain joins TRBV7-6 and TRBJ2-1, with 8 nucleotides matching TRBD2. V lost 3 bases to trimming and J lost 0 bases; unmatched junction nucleotides: 4. Germline V gene lookup returns CDR1 SGHVS and CDR2 FNYEAQ. The CDR3 is 16 amino acids. DNA for the CDR3: TGTGCCAGCAGCTTCGGCGGGAGGAGCTCCTACAATGAGCAGTTCTTC. Translated, it gives CASSFGGRSSYNEQFF.

The chain joins TRBV18 to TRBJ2-7; 9 bases match TRBD1. The V gene end was trimmed by 6 bases and the J gene end by 5 bases; junction bases not matched to a gene: 8. The CDR3 runs 14 residues. Germline CDR1 reads KGHSH; CDR2 reads LQKENI. This CDR3 is CASSPRTGADEQYF. The CDR3 nucleotides are TGTGCCAGCTCTCCGCGGACAGGGGCTGACGAGCAGTACTTC.

This chain connects TRBV28 to TRBJ2-7; 7 positions agree with TRBD1. Germline V gives CDR1 MDHEN, CDR2 SYDVKM. The CDR3 totals 12 residues. With 7 bases clipped from V and 2 bases from J, the junction kept 2 bases outside the gene matches. CDR3: CASTTGTYEQYF. The CDR3 coding sequence is TGTGCCAGCACGACAGGGACCTACGAGCAGTACTTC.

This clone was seen a few times. The rearrangement joins TRBV15 to TRBJ2-2; 9 bases agree with TRBD2. Germline trimming cut 0 bases from V and 1 base from J; bases unmatched to any gene: 18. This CDR3 is 22 amino acids long. The germline V gene has CDR1 LNHNV and CDR2 YYDKDF (reference sequence). The CDR3, as DNA: TGTGCCACCAGCAGAGATGGTGGTATTTTCGGACTAGCGATCATGAACACCGGGGAGCTGTTTTTT. It translates to CATSRDGGIFGLAIMNTGELFF.

The gene calls are TRBV2 and TRBJ1-1; D is perhaps TRBD1 (6 bases). Per germline, CDR1 SNHLY and CDR2 FYNNEI. The CDR3 consists of 14 residues. V dropped 1 base and J dropped 10 bases, with 16 bases sitting between them. The CDR3 DNA is TGTGCCAGCAGTGAAGTAGGGGCAGGGGAGGGAGCTTTCTTT. This codes for CASSEVGAGEGAFF.

This chain uses TRBV6-4 with TRBJ1-6; the match to TRBD1 covers 9 bases. The V and J ends lost 3 bases and 10 bases, in that order; junction bases with no gene match: 7. Germline V gene sequence: CDR1 MRHNA, CDR2 SNTAGT. CDR3 length: 15 residues. The CDR3 bases are TGTGCCAGCAGTGAGGACAGGGGCGGAGGATCACCCCTCCACTTT. Its translation is CASSEDRGGGSPLHF.

The rearrangement links TRBV4-1 to TRBJ1-4; TRBD1 is a possible D gene (5 bases). In germline, CDR1 is MGHRA, CDR2 YSYEKL. This CDR3 spans 17 amino acids. V was clipped by 2 bases and J by 4 bases, with 17 bases between them. CDR3 bases: TGCGCCAGCAGCCAAAGGGCATTCGGGACTAGTAATGAAAAACTGTTTTTT. As protein: CASSQRAFGTSNEKLFF.

The chain links TRBV11-2 to TRBJ1-5, with D perhaps TRBD1 (6 bases). V lost 3 bases and J lost 4, with 13 bases in between. The CDR3 is 15 residues long. Germline CDR1 is SGHAT and CDR2 is FQNNGV. The CDR3 is CASSFGWDTNQPQHF. The CDR3 region has the DNA TGTGCCAGCAGCTTCGGTTGGGACACAAATCAGCCCCAGCATTTT.

The J gene is TRBJ1-2, the V gene TRBV5-6; 7 positions agree with TRBD1. Germline V gene data show CDR1 as SGHDT and CDR2 as YYEEEE. There are 14 residues in the CDR3. V shed 4 bases and J 2 bases; nucleotides not matched to a gene: 5. CDR3 sequence reads: CASSPPTGNYGYTF. For the CDR3, the DNA is TGTGCCAGCAGCCCTCCGACAGGGAACTATGGCTACACCTTC.

The chain combines TRBV11-2 with TRBJ2-1, with 12 bases fitting TRBD2. J lost 5 bases, V lost 5 bases, and 4 bases had no gene match. CDR3 length: 15 residues. The germline CDR1 and CDR2 sequences are SGHAT and FQNNGV. The CDR3 DNA follows: TGTGCCAGCAGCCTAGCGGGAGGGCGGGACAATGAGCAGTTCTTC. Protein product: CASSLAGGRDNEQFF.

The chain carries TRBV3-1 (or the pseudogene TRBV3-2) and TRBJ2-1; D might be TRBD1 (6 bases). The CDR3 is 13 amino acids. The V gene's germline CDR1 is LGHDT and CDR2 YNNKEL (reference sequence). V lost 4 bases, J lost 4 bases, and 8 bases lay in between. CDR3 nucleotides: TGTGCCAGCAGCCGGGGACAATACAATGAGCAGTTCTTC. Translated, it gives CASSRGQYNEQFF.

CDR3 sequence (DNA): TGTGCCAGCGAAAGCGGGACGAGCTCCTACAATGAGCAGTTCTTC. The encoded protein is CASESGTSSYNEQFF. This chain uses TRBV2 with TRBJ2-1, with 7 bases matching TRBD2. Germline values: CDR1 SNHLY, CDR2 FYNNEI. J was trimmed by 0 bases and V by 8 bases; bases with no gene match: 7. This CDR3 has 15 amino acids.

CDR3 region: CASSGQGGEQFF. The CDR3 DNA sequence: TGTGCCAGCAGTGGACAGGGAGGCGAGCAGTTCTTC. The rearrangement uses TRBV2 and TRBJ2-1; D might be TRBD1 (7 bases). The CDR3 covers 12 residues. Germline lookup yields CDR1 SNHLY and CDR2 FYNNEI. Between the trimmed V and J ends, which lost 4 bases and 10 bases, there was a span of 11 bases.

V is TRBV19 and J is TRBJ2-7; 7 nucleotides line up with TRBD1. J was trimmed by 6 bases and V by 7 bases; bases with no gene match: 3. CDR3 length: 11 residues. From germline, CDR1 is LNHDA and CDR2 SQIVND (reference sequence). This CDR3 is CASIQGREQYF. CDR3 sequence (DNA): TGTGCCAGTATACAGGGGCGCGAGCAGTACTTC. Full variable domain (rest looked up from reference TRBV19 and TRBJ2-7): DGGITQSPKYLFRKEGQNVTLSCEQNLNHDAMYWYRQDPGQGLRLIYYSQIVNDFQKGDIAEGYSVSREKKESFPLTVTSAQKNPTAFYLCASIQGREQYFGPGTRLTVT.

This clone was observed once. This rearrangement joins TRBV18 to TRBJ2-3, with 10 bases that match TRBD2. The junction had 5 bases not matched to a gene; V was cut back by 1 base and J by 1 base. CDR3 size: 17 residues. Germline CDR1 reads KGHSH; CDR2 reads LQKENI. The CDR3 sequence is CASSPQREGRGTDTQYF. DNA of the CDR3: TGTGCCAGCTCACCACAGCGGGAGGGCCGGGGCACAGATACGCAGTATTTT.

This clone was recorded once. The chain uses TRBV25-1 and TRBJ2-7; 10 positions agree with TRBD2. V was clipped by 10 bases and J by 4 bases; unmatched bases: 7. The CDR3 runs 13 residues. Germline lookup yields CDR1 MGHDK and CDR2 SYGVNS. This chain's CDR3 is CATRLAGVYEQYF. The CDR3 DNA is TGTGCCACCAGACTAGCGGGTGTATACGAGCAGTACTTC.

The chain has TRBV5-1 and TRBJ1-3; 8 bases agree with TRBD1. After removal of 5 bases from V and 4 bases from J, the junction contained 5 bases not matched to a gene. Germline CDR1 reads SGHRS; CDR2 reads YFSETQ. The CDR3 totals 14 residues. The CDR3 spells CASSNGQGGNTIYF. The DNA of the CDR3 is TGCGCCAGCAGTAACGGACAGGGCGGAAACACCATATATTTT.

This chain connects TRBV6-6 to TRBJ1-5; D unresolved. The CDR3 covers 12 residues. Germline CDR1 reads MNHNY; CDR2 reads SVGAGI (reference sequence). DNA for the CDR3: TGTTCCACCAGGCTAAGCAATCAGCCCCAGCATTTT. Its protein product is CSTRLSNQPQHF.